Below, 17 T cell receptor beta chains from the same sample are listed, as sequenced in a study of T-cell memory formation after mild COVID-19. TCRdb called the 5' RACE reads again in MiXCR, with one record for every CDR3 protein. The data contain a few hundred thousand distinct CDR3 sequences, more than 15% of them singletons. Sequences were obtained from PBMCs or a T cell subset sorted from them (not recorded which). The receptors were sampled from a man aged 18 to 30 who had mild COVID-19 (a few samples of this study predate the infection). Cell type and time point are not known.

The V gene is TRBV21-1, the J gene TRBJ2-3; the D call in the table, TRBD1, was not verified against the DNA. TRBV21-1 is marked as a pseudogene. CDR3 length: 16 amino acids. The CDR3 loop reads CASSKFRAGCTDTQYF. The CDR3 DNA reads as TGTGCCAGCAGCAAATTTAGGGCGGGGTGCACAGATACGCAGTATTTT.

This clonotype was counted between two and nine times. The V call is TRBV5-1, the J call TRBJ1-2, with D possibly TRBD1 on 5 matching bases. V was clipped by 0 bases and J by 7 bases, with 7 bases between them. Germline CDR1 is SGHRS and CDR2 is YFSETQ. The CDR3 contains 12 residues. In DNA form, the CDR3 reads TGCGCCAGCAGCTTGGATGGGGCTGGCTACACCTTC. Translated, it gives CASSLDGAGYTF.

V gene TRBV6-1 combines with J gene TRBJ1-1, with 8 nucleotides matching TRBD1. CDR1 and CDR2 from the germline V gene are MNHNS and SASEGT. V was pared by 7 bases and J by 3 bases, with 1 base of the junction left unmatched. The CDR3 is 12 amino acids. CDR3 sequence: CASNRGDTEAFF. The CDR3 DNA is TGTGCCAGCAACAGGGGGGACACTGAAGCTTTCTTT.

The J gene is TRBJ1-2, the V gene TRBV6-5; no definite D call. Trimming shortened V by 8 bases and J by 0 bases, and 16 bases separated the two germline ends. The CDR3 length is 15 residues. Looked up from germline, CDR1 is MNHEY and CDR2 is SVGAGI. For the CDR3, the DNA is TGTGCCAGCGGGCGGTCAGACGATCCTAACTATGGCTACACCTTC. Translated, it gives CASGRSDDPNYGYTF.

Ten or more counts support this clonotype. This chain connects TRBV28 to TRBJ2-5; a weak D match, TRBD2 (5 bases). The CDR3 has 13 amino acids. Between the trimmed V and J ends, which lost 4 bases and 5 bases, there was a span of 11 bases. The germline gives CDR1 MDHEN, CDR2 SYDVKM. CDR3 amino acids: CASSSGVYETQYF. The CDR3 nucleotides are TGTGCCAGCAGTTCCGGGGTCTATGAGACCCAGTACTTC.

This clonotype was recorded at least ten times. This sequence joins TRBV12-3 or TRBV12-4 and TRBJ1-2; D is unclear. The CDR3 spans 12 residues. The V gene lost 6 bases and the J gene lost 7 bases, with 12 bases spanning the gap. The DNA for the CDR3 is TGTGCCAGCAGCCGCGAGTCGGGTGGCTACACCTTC. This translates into CASSRESGGYTF.

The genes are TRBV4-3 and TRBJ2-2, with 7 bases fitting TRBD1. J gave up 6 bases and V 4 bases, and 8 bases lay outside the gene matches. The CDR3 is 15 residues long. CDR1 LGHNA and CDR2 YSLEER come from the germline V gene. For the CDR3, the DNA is TGCGCCAGCAGCCGAGAGAGGGGGCAATCCGGGGAGCTGTTTTTT. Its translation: CASSRERGQSGELFF.

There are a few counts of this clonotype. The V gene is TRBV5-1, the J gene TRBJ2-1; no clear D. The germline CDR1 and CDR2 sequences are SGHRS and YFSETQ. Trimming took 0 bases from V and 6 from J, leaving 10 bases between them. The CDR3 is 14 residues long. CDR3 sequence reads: CASSLDSRVNEQFF. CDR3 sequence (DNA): TGCGCCAGCAGCTTGGACAGTCGAGTCAATGAGCAGTTCTTC.

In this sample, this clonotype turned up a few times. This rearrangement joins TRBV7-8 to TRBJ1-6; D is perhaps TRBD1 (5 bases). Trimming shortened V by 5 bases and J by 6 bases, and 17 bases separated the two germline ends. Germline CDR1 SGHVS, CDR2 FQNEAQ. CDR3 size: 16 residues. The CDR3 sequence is CASSPPPAGINSPLHF. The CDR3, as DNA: TGTGCCAGCAGCCCCCCCCCGGCAGGGATTAATTCACCCCTCCACTTT.

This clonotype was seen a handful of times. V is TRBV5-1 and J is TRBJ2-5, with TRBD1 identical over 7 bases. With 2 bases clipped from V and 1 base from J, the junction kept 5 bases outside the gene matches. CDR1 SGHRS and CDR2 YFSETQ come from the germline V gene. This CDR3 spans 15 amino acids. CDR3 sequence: CASSFTGDVQETQYF. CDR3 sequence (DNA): TGCGCCAGCAGCTTTACAGGGGACGTCCAAGAGACCCAGTACTTC.

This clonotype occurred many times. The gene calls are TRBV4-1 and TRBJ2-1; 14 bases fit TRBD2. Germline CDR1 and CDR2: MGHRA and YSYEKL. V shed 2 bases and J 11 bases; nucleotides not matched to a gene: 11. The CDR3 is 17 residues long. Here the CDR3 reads CASSQLAPGLAGAQQFF. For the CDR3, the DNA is TGCGCCAGCAGCCAACTCGCGCCGGGACTAGCGGGGGCACAGCAGTTCTTC.

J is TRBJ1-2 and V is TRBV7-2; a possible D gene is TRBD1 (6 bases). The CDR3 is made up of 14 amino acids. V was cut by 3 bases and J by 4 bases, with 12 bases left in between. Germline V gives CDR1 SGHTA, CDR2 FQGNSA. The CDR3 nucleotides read TGTGCCAGCAGCTTGGACAGATCTTTCTATGGCTACACCTTC. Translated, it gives CASSLDRSFYGYTF.

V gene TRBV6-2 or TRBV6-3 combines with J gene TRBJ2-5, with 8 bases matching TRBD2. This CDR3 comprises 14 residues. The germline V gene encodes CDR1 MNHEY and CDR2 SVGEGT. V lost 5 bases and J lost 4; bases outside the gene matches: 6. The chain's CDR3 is CASSPRLARETQYF. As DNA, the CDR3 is TGTGCCAGCAGTCCTCGACTAGCGCGAGAGACCCAGTACTTC.

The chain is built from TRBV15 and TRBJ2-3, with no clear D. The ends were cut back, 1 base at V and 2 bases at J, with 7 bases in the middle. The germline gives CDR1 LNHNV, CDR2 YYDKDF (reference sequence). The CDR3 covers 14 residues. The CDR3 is CATSRGAVTDTQYF. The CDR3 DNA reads TGTGCCACCAGCAGAGGGGCGGTCACAGATACGCAGTATTTT. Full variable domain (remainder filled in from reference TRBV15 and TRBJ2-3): DAMVIQNPRYQVTQFGKPVTLSCSQTLNHNVMYWYQQKSSQAPKLLFHYYDKDFNNEADTPDNFQSRRPNTSFCFLDIRSPGLGDTAMYLCATSRGAVTDTQYFGPGTRLTVL.

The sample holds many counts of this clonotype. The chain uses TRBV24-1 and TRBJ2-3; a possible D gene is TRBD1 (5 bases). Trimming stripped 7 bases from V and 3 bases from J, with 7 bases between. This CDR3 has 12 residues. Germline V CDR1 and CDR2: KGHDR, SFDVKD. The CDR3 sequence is CATRDITDTQYF. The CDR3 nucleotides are TGTGCCACCAGGGACATAACAGATACGCAGTATTTT.

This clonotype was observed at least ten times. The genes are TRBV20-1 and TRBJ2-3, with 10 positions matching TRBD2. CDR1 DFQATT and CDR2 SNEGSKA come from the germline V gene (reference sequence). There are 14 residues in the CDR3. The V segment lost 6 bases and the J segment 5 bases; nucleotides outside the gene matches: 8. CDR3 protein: CSAPRASGGDTQYF. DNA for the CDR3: TGCAGTGCCCCCCGGGCTAGCGGGGGAGATACGCAGTATTTT.

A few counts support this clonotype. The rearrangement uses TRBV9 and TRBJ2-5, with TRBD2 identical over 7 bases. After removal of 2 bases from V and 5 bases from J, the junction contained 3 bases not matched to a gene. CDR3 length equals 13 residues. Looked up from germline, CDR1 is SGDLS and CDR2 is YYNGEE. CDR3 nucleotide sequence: TGTGCCAGCAGCGTCGGCGGGAGCGAGACCCAGTACTTC. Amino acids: CASSVGGSETQYF.